A single sample gave rise to the 6 T cell receptor beta chains below, sequenced in a study of T cells in Graves' hyperthyroidism and ophthalmopathy. The source material, RNA transcripts, was used to amplify TCR beta CDR3 regions. HTBI primers were the set used in a first-round RT-PCR of the TCR CDR3. TCRdb called the multiplex PCR reads again in MiXCR, with one record for every CDR3 protein. The sample gives over 400,000 distinct CDR3 sequences, roughly 23% of which show up once; under 55% is in the top ten. Sequenced sample: blood. These TCRs come from a woman in her seventies with Graves' ophthalmopathy.

This clonotype has ten or more counts. The CDR3 sequence is CASSSGTSGRAGEQYF. DNA of the CDR3: TGTGCCAGCAGTTCCGGGACTAGCGGGAGGGCTGGCGAGCAGTACTTC. The chain recombines TRBV28 with TRBJ2-7; 16 bases match TRBD2. In germline, CDR1 is MDHEN, CDR2 SYDVKM. With V trimmed by 4 bases and J by 6 bases, 6 bases remained unmatched. This CDR3 comprises 16 residues.

This clonotype has just a few counts. J is TRBJ2-1 and V is TRBV29-1; 13 bases fit TRBD2. V was pared by 1 base and J by 8 bases, with 2 bases of the junction left unmatched. The CDR3 is 14 amino acids. Germline CDR1 and CDR2: SQVTM and ANQGSEA. The CDR3 reads CSVEGTSGRDEQFF. The CDR3 DNA sequence: TGCAGCGTTGAAGGGACTAGCGGGAGAGATGAGCAGTTCTTC.

The chain uses TRBV6-1 and TRBJ2-1; maybe TRBD2 (6 bases). Germline lookup yields CDR1 MNHNS and CDR2 SASEGT. The ends were cut back, 5 bases at V and 5 bases at J, with 22 bases in the middle. This CDR3 spans 17 amino acids. This chain's CDR3 is CASSLSALAGFDNEQFF. The CDR3 DNA is TGTGCCAGCAGTTTATCGGCACTAGCTGGTTTCGACAATGAGCAGTTCTTC.

About this clonotype: One end of the junction is discordant with germline, which a read error may explain. This rearrangement joins TRBV7-9 to TRBJ1-1; 9 bases are shared with TRBD1. Germline-derived CDR1 and CDR2 are SEHNR and FQNEAQ (reference sequence). The CDR3 has 13 amino acids. The CDR3 DNA reads as TGTGCCAGCAGCCCAACAGGGGGCACTGAAGCTTCCTTT. It encodes CASSPTGGTEASF. Full variable domain (missing parts from reference TRBV7-9 and TRBJ1-1): DTGVSQNPRHKITKRGQNVTFRCDPISEHNRLYWYRQTLGQGPEFLTYFQNEAQLEKSRLLSDRFSAERPKGSFSTLEIQRTEQGDSAMYLCASSPTGGTEASFGQGTRLTVV.

In its sample, this clonotype was seen many times. The rearrangement links TRBV12-3 or TRBV12-4 to TRBJ1-1, with 8 positions matching TRBD1. J was trimmed by 0 bases and V by 7 bases; bases with no gene match: 7. This CDR3 is 15 amino acids long. CDR3 sequence reads: CASTLGQGLNTEAFF. In DNA form, the CDR3 reads TGTGCCAGCACCCTCGGACAGGGTTTGAACACTGAAGCTTTCTTT.

The chain combines TRBV20-1 with TRBJ2-5; the D is unclear. Between the trimmed V and J ends, which lost 3 bases and 3 bases, there was a span of 8 bases. The V gene's germline CDR1 is DFQATT and CDR2 SNEGSKA (reference sequence). The CDR3 has 12 residues. The CDR3 is CSARGRKETQYF. The DNA of the CDR3 is TGCAGTGCTAGGGGAAGGAAAGAGACCCAGTACTTC.